A single T cell receptor beta chain is shown here with its context. Generated by immunoSEQ multiplex PCR, the TCRdb table keeps only in-frame clones and is missing some. The sample shows approximately 250,000 clones, around nine tenths of them seen only once. Germline V gene lookup returns CDR1 LNHDA and CDR2 SQIVND (reference sequence). CDR3 length: 14 amino acids. J was trimmed by 6 bases and V by 4 bases; bases with no gene match: 6. This sample stems from a study of blood T cell repertoires in COVID-19. The wider study: Sites across the United States, Italy and Spain contributed samples from acute and convalescent COVID-19.

The sequenced sample was peripheral blood. The chain joins TRBV19 to TRBJ1-1, with TRBD1 identical over 9 bases. The TCR comes from a man aged 35 to 55 with active or convalescent COVID-19. The CDR3 DNA sequence: TGTGCCAGTAGTAAACGGGACAGGGACGCTGAAGCTTTCTTT. The encoded protein is CASSKRDRDAEAFF. The full variable domain, with the rest looked up from reference TRBV19 and TRBJ1-1, is DGGITQSPKYLFRKEGQNVTLSCEQNLNHDAMYWYRQDPGQGLRLIYYSQIVNDFQKGDIAEGYSVSREKKESFPLTVTSAQKNPTAFYLCASSKRDRDAEAFFGQGTRLTVV.